A single sample is the source of the 20 T cell receptor beta chains below, sequenced in a study of shared clonotypes between healthy human individuals. Profiling relied on immunoSEQ multiplex PCR, and the TCRdb table lists in-frame clones only, not all of them. The profile shows some 2 million clones, over 85% of them singletons. Only CD45RO-negative cells positively selected for CCR7 counted as naive CD8 cells, so terminally differentiated effector memory CD45RA+ cells were excluded. What was sequenced was naive CD8+ T cells sorted from blood. The receptors shown here come from a man aged 18-30 years in good health.

The V call is TRBV11-2, the J call TRBJ2-1, with 8 bases lining up with TRBD2. J gave up 3 bases and V 1 base, and 8 bases lay outside the gene matches. Germline V gene sequence: CDR1 SGHAT, CDR2 FQNNGV. This CDR3 region has 17 residues. The DNA of the CDR3 is TGTGCCAGCAGCTTAGTCCCAGCGGGAGAAGGCTACAATGAGCAGTTCTTC. It translates to CASSLVPAGEGYNEQFF.

The chain uses TRBV7-8 and TRBJ2-2; D not certain. The V and J ends lost 3 bases and 0 bases respectively, with 8 bases between them. There are 15 residues in the CDR3. Germline assignment: CDR1 SGHVS and CDR2 FQNEAQ. Written as DNA, the CDR3 is TGTGCCAGCAGCTTTGACGGATCGAACACCGGGGAGCTGTTTTTT. Its protein product is CASSFDGSNTGELFF.

Notes on this clone: The same CDR3 can be traced to other DNA sequences in this sample. The rearrangement joins TRBV28 to TRBJ2-7, with 7 bases matching TRBD1. This CDR3 has 13 amino acids. Germline CDR1 MDHEN, CDR2 SYDVKM. J gave up 1 base and V 5 bases, and 2 bases lay outside the gene matches. CDR3 sequence (DNA): TGTGCCAGCAGTCCGACAGGGTCCTACGAGCAGTACTTC. Encoded protein: CASSPTGSYEQYF.

The chain combines TRBV5-6 with TRBJ2-1; 8 bases are shared with TRBD2. Germline CDR1 reads SGHDT; CDR2 reads YYEEEE. The CDR3 has 18 residues. V shed 0 bases and J 0 bases; nucleotides not matched to a gene: 8. CDR3 sequence reads: CASSLVSREASSYNEQFF. The CDR3 coding sequence is TGTGCCAGCAGCTTGGTCTCGCGGGAGGCCAGCTCCTACAATGAGCAGTTCTTC.

This chain joins TRBV11-2 and TRBJ2-4; the D is unclear. Germline CDR1 reads SGHAT; CDR2 reads FQNNGV. This CDR3 has 15 residues. V was pared by 3 bases and J by 7 bases, with 16 bases between. CDR3 bases: TGTGCCAGCAGCTTTCGCTCCGACGGTCCCAACATTCAGTACTTC. Its translation is CASSFRSDGPNIQYF.

This rearrangement joins TRBV27 to TRBJ2-7; 7 bases are shared with TRBD2. Unmatched junction bases numbered 7, after V lost 3 bases and J lost 2 bases. The CDR3 is made up of 15 amino acids. The germline CDR1 and CDR2 sequences are MNHEY and SMNVEV (reference sequence). This CDR3 reads CASSFSGSGAYEQYF. The DNA for the CDR3 is TGTGCCAGCAGTTTCTCTGGCAGCGGGGCCTACGAGCAGTACTTC.

This chain uses TRBV4-1 with TRBJ2-5; D might be TRBD2 (6 bases). This CDR3 comprises 16 residues. The V and J ends lost 3 bases and 1 base respectively, with 15 bases between them. Germline CDR1 reads MGHRA; CDR2 reads YSYEKL. CDR3 region: CASSQAPRGTQETQYF. The CDR3 coding sequence is TGCGCCAGCAGCCAGGCCCCTCGGGGGACCCAAGAGACCCAGTACTTC.

This clone has a single count. This chain connects TRBV4-1 to TRBJ1-1; no clear D. The germline V gene encodes CDR1 MGHRA and CDR2 YSYEKL. Deletions cut 0 bases from V and 1 base from J, with 12 bases between. This CDR3 is built from 16 residues. CDR3 loop: CASSQDVGFGNTEAFF. For the CDR3, the DNA is TGCGCCAGCAGCCAAGATGTTGGGTTCGGGAACACTGAAGCTTTCTTT.

As for this clone: This sample also contains other DNA sequences that code for the same CDR3. The V and J genes are TRBV7-9 and TRBJ2-7; D gene ambiguous. This CDR3 contains 13 residues. Germline CDR1 reads SEHNR; CDR2 reads FQNEAQ (reference sequence). Between the trimmed V and J ends, which lost 0 bases and 2 bases, there was a span of 5 bases. The CDR3 loop is CASSLALAYEQYF. Written as DNA, the CDR3 is TGTGCCAGCAGCTTAGCGCTGGCCTACGAGCAGTACTTC. The full variable domain, completed using reference TRBV7-9 and TRBJ2-7, is DTGVSQNPRHKITKRGQNVTFRCDPISEHNRLYWYRQTLGQGPEFLTYFQNEAQLEKSRLLSDRFSAERPKGSFSTLEIQRTEQGDSAMYLCASSLALAYEQYFGPGTRLTVT.

The V gene is TRBV7-9, the J gene TRBJ2-3, with D maybe TRBD2 (6 bases). Trimming removed 2 bases from V and 5 bases from J, with 14 bases in between. The V gene's germline CDR1 is SEHNR and CDR2 FQNEAQ (reference sequence). This CDR3 comprises 15 residues. This CDR3 reads CASSLYTGAEDTQYF. In nucleotides, the CDR3 is TGTGCCAGCAGCTTATATACGGGAGCTGAAGATACGCAGTATTTT.

A word on this clone: At one end the junction does not follow the germline gene, possibly because of a read error. Other nucleotide sequences from this sample produce the same CDR3. The V call is TRBV7-7, the J call TRBJ2-7; 9 bases align to TRBD1. The CDR3 sequence is 15 residues long. Germline V gives CDR1 SSHAT, CDR2 FNYEAQ (reference sequence). CDR3 nucleotides: TGTGCTAGCAGCTTAGGGACAGGGCCTACCTACGAGCAGTACTTC. Protein: CASSLGTGPTYEQYF.

The chain uses TRBV7-9 and TRBJ2-1; the match to TRBD2 covers 13 bases. The CDR3 is made up of 17 amino acids. The germline V gene has CDR1 SEHNR and CDR2 FQNEAQ (reference sequence). With 1 base clipped from V and 7 bases from J, the junction kept 7 bases outside the gene matches. For the CDR3, the DNA is TGTGCCAGCAGCTTAGGTACGGGACTAGCGGGAAAAAATGAGCAGTTCTTC. Its translation is CASSLGTGLAGKNEQFF.

This chain connects TRBV7-6 to TRBJ2-7; D is tentatively TRBD1 or TRBD2 (6 bases each). CDR1 and CDR2 from the germline V gene are SGHVS and FNYEAQ. This CDR3 comprises 16 residues. V was pared by 3 bases and J by 0 bases, with 15 bases between. The DNA of the CDR3 is TGTGCCAGCAGCTTCCTGCCCGGGGGCAGCTCCTACGAGCAGTACTTC. Amino acid sequence: CASSFLPGGSSYEQYF.

The rearrangement joins TRBV27 to TRBJ2-7, with a possible D match to TRBD2 (5 bases). Deletions cut 2 bases from V and 5 bases from J, with 13 bases between. The CDR3 has 14 amino acids. Per germline, CDR1 MNHEY and CDR2 SMNVEV (reference sequence). CDR3 sequence reads: CASSLTLAHHEQYF. The CDR3, as DNA: TGTGCCAGCAGTTTAACCCTAGCTCACCACGAGCAGTACTTC.

V usage is TRBV25-1 and J usage is TRBJ1-2; possible D gene TRBD1, 6 bases. The CDR3 is 17 residues long. Germline V gene data show CDR1 as MGHDK and CDR2 as SYGVNS. V gave up 6 bases and J gave up 4 bases, with 24 bases separating them. Written as DNA, the CDR3 is TGTGCCAGCAGCGACCCAGACAGGACGAAATCCGGCTATGGCTACACCTTC. Translation gives CASSDPDRTKSGYGYTF.

The chain combines TRBV7-9 with TRBJ2-7; tentative D call: TRBD2 (5 bases). Germline V gene data show CDR1 as SEHNR and CDR2 as FQNEAQ (reference sequence). The CDR3 runs to 12 residues. V was cut by 5 bases and J by 5 bases, with 10 bases left in between. CDR3 sequence (DNA): TGTGCCAGCAGCCTAACTAGGAACGAGCAGTACTTC. This codes for CASSLTRNEQYF.

The chain links TRBV10-3 to TRBJ1-1; 9 bases map to TRBD1. CDR1 is ENHRY and CDR2 is SYGVKD in the germline V gene. This CDR3 is 17 amino acids long. Losses at the gene ends were 3 bases for V and 0 bases for J; bases not matched to a gene: 8. The CDR3, as DNA: TGTGCCATCAGTGAACTGACAGGGGGGCCACTGAACACTGAAGCTTTCTTT. It is translated as CAISELTGGPLNTEAFF.

The chain joins TRBV7-9 to TRBJ1-1; D may be TRBD1 (5 bases). V lost 1 base, J lost 4 bases, and 13 bases lay in between. This CDR3 has 15 amino acids. The germline gives CDR1 SEHNR, CDR2 FQNEAQ (reference sequence). CDR3 in amino acids: CASSLGGREGTEAFF. The CDR3 DNA reads TGTGCCAGCAGCTTAGGTGGCAGGGAAGGCACTGAAGCTTTCTTT.

This clone was seen just once. The chain is built from TRBV10-3 and TRBJ1-1; TRBD1 is a possible D gene (6 bases). With 6 bases removed from V and 1 base from J, the gap between germline ends came to 15 bases. This CDR3 is built from 15 residues. The germline V gene has CDR1 ENHRY and CDR2 SYGVKD. The CDR3 reads CAISDLVGQNTEAFF. The CDR3 nucleotides are TGTGCCATCAGCGACCTCGTGGGACAGAACACTGAAGCTTTCTTT.

DNA for the CDR3: TGTGCCAGCAGCTTGCTCGACTCTGGAAACACCATATATTTT. The encoded protein is CASSLLDSGNTIYF. The chain links TRBV5-4 to TRBJ1-3, with D unclear. The CDR3 consists of 14 residues. Germline V gene data show CDR1 as SGHNT and CDR2 as YYREEE (reference sequence). V lost 1 base, J lost 0 bases, and 5 bases lay in between.